This T cell receptor beta chain stems from a study of cytomegalovirus exposure and HLA in healthy donors. The PCR made use of 60 Vbeta and 13 Jbeta primers. Assay used: immunoSEQ multiplex PCR; TCRdb lists only in-frame clones, some missing. This table has around 180,000 clones, over 70% appearing once. Trimming took 6 bases from V and 5 from J, leaving 13 bases between them. CDR3 length: 13 residues. Germline assignment: CDR1 SGHVS and CDR2 FQNEAQ. The chain employs TRBV7-8 and TRBJ1-1; possible D gene TRBD1, 6 bases. Sequenced: PBMCs. The sequence was obtained from a boy under 10 years old in good health and CMV-seronegative. CDR3 amino acids: CASSRGGGTEAFF. DNA of the CDR3: TGTGCCAGCAGTAGGGGAGGGGGAACTGAAGCTTTCTTT.